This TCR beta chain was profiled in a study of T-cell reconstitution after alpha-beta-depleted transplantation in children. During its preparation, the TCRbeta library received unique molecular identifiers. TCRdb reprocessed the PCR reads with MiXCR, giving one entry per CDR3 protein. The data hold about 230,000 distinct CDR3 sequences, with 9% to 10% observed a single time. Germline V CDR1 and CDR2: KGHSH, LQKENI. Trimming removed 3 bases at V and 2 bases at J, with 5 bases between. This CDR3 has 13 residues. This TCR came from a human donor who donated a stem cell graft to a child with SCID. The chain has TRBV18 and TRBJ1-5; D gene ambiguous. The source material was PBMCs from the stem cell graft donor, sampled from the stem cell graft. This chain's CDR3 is CASSPGGNQPQHF. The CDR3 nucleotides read TGTGCCAGCTCACCGGGAGGCAATCAGCCCCAGCATTTT.